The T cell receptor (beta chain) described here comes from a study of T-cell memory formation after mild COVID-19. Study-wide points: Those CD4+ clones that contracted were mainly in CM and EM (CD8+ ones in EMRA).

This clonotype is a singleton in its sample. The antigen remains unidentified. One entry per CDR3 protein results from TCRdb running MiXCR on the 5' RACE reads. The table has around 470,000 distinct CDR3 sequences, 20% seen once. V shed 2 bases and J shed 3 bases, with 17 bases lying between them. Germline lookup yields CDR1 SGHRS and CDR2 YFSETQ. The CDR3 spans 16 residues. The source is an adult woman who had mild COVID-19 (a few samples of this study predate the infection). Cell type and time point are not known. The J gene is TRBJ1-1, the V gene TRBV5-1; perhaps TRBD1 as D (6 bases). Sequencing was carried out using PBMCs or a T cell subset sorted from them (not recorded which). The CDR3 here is CASSLGGEGRDTEAFF. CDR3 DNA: TGCGCCAGCAGCTTAGGGGGTGAAGGGAGGGACACTGAAGCTTTCTTT.